The clone carrying this T cell receptor (beta chain) has a count of ten or more. The antigen is not known. Sorting recovered naive CD8 T cells on a CD8+CD4-CCR7+CD45RA+ profile. TCRdb passed the PCR reads through MiXCR, listing each CDR3 protein once. The sample includes a few hundred thousand distinct CDR3 sequences, about 23% of them seen just once. This sample is part of a study of molecular identifiers for immune sequencing clone quantification. Study-wide results and caveats: One cell's worth of spiked Jurkat TCR RNA was reportedly detectable among 850,000 to 1,000,000 naive cells.

Germline V lookup: CDR1 MGHRA, CDR2 YSYEKL. Trimming took 4 bases from V and 2 from J, leaving 14 bases between them. The CDR3 contains 15 residues. The sequenced sample was naive CD8+ T cells from blood, with Jurkat cell RNA spiked in. Subset specified: FACS-sorted CD8+CD4-CCR7+CD45RA+ naive T cells. The TCR was taken from a human donor in good health. Some libraries in this study had Jurkat cell RNA spiked in. This chain joins TRBV4-1 and TRBJ1-1; D unclear. As DNA, the CDR3 is TGCGCCAGCAGCCTCAATCAAGGCAGTAACACTGAAGCTTTCTTT. Amino acids: CASSLNQGSNTEAFF.